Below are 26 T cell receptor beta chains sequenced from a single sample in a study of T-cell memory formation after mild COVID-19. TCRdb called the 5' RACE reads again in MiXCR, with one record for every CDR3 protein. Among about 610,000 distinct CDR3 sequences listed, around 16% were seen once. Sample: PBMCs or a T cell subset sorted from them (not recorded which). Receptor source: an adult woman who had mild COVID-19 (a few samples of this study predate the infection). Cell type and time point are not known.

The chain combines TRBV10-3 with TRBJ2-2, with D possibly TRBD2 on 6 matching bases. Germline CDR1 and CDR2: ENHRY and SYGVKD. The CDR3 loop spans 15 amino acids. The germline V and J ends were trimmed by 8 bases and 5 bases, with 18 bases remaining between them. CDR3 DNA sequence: TGTGCCATCTCACCGGGCCTAGCGTCTACCGGGGAGCTGTTTTTT. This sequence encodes CAISPGLASTGELFF.

DNA for the CDR3: TGTGCCAGCAGCTTAATTAGCAATCAGCCCCAGCATTTT. The encoded protein is CASSLISNQPQHF. V and J are TRBV7-9 and TRBJ1-5; D is unresolved. V was trimmed by 2 bases and J by 0 bases, leaving 2 bases between them. This CDR3 region has 13 residues. The germline V gene encodes CDR1 SEHNR and CDR2 FQNEAQ (reference sequence).

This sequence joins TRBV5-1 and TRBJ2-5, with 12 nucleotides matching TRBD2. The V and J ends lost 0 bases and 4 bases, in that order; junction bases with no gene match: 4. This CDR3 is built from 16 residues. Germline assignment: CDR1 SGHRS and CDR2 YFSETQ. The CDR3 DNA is TGCGCCAGCAGCTTGGTTGCTAGCGGGGGGGCAGAGACCCAGTACTTC. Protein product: CASSLVASGGAETQYF.

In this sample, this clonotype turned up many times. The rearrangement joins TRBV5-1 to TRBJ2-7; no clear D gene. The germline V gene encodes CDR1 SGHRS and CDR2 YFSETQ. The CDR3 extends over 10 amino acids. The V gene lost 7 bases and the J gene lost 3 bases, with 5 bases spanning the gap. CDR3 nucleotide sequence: TGCGCCAGCGGGAACTACGAGCAGTACTTC. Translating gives CASGNYEQYF.

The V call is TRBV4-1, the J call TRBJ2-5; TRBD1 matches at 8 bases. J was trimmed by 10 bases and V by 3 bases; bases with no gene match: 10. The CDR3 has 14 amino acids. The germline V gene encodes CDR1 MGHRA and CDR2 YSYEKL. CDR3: CASSQPGQAWDQYF. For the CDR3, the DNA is TGCGCCAGCAGCCAGCCGGGACAGGCTTGGGACCAGTACTTC.

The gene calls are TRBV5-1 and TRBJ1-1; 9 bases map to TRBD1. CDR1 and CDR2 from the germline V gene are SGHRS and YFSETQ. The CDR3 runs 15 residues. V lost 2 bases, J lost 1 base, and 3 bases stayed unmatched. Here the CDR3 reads CASSLQGARNTEAFF. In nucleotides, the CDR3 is TGCGCCAGCAGCTTACAGGGGGCGAGGAACACTGAAGCTTTCTTT.

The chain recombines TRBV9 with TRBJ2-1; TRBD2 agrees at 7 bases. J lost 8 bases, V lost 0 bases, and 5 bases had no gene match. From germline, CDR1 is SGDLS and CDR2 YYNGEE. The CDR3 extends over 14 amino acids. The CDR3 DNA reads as TGTGCCAGCAGCGTAGAAACTAGCGCAGATGAGCAGTTCTTC. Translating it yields CASSVETSADEQFF.

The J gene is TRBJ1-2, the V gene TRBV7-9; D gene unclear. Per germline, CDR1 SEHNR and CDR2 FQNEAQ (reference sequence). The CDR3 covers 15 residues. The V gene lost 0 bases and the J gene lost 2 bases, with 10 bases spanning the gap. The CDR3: CASSLAGSGNYGYTF. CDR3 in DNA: TGTGCCAGCAGCTTAGCAGGTTCAGGAAACTATGGCTACACCTTC.

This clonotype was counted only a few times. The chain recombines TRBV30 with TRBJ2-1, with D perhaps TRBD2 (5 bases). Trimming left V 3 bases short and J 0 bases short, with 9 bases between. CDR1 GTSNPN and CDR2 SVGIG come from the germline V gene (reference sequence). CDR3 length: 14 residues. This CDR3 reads CAWRAESSYNEQFF. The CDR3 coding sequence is TGTGCCTGGAGAGCGGAAAGCTCCTACAATGAGCAGTTCTTC.

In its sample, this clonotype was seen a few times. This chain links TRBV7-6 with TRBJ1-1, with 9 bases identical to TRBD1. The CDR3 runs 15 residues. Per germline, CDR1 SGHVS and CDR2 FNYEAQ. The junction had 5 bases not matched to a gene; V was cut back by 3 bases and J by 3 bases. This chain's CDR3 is CASSLTGGVDTEAFF. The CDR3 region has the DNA TGTGCCAGCAGCTTGACAGGGGGTGTGGACACTGAAGCTTTCTTT.

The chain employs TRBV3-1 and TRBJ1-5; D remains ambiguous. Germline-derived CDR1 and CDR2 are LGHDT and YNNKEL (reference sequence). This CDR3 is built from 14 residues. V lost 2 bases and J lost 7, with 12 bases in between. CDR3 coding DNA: TGTGCCAGCAGCCAAAACAACCTCAGGCAGCCCCAGCATTTT. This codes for CASSQNNLRQPQHF.

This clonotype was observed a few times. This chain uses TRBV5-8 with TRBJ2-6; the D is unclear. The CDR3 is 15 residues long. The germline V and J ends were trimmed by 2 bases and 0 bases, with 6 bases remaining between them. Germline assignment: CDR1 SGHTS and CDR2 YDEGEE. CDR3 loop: CASSFGISGANVLTF. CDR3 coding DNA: TGTGCCAGCAGCTTTGGGATCTCTGGGGCCAACGTCCTGACTTTC. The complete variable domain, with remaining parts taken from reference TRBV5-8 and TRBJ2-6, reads EAGVTQSPTHLIKTRGQQATLRCSPISGHTSVYWYQQALGLGLQFLLWYDEGEERNRGNFPPRFSGRQFPNYSSELNVNALELEDSALYLCASSFGISGANVLTFGAGSRLTVL.

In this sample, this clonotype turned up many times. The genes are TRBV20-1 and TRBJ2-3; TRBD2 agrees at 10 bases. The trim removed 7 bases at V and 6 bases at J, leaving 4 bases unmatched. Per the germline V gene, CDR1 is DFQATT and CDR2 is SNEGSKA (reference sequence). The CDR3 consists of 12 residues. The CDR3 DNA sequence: TGCAGTGTCCGTAGCGGGAGGGATACGCAGTATTTT. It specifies CSVRSGRDTQYF.

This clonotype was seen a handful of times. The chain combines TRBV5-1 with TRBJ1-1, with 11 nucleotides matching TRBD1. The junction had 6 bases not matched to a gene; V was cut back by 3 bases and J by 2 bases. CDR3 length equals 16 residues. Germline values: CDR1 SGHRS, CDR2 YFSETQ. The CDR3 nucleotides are TGCGCCAGCAGCTCACAAGGACAGGGGGCAAACACTGAAGCTTTCTTT. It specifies CASSSQGQGANTEAFF.

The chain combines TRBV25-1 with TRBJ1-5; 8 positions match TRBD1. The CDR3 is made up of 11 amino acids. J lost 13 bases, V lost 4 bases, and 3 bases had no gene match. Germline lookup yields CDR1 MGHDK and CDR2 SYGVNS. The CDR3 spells CASSGGTGQHF. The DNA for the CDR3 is TGTGCCAGCAGTGGCGGGACAGGTCAGCATTTT.

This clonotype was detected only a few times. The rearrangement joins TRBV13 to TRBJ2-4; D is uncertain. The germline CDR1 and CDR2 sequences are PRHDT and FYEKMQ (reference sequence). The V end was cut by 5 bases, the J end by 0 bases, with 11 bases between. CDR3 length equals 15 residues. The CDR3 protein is CASSTRELAKNIQYF. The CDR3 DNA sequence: TGTGCCAGCAGCACCCGTGAGCTAGCCAAAAACATTCAGTACTTC. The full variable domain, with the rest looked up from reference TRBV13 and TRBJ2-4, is AAGVIQSPRHLIKEKRETATLKCYPIPRHDTVYWYQQGPGQDPQFLISFYEKMQSDKGSIPDRFSAQQFSDYHSELNMSSLELGDSALYFCASSTRELAKNIQYFGAGTRLSVL.

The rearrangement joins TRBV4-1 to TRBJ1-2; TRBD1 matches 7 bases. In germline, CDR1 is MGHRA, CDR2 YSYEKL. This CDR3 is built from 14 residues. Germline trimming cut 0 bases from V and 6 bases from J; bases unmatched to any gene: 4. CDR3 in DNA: TGCGCCAGCAGCCAAGAAAACAGGGGACATGGCTACACCTTC. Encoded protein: CASSQENRGHGYTF.

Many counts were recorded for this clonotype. Here the CDR3 DNA reads TGCGCCAGCAGCCAAGAGGGACTAGCGGGACCCTACGAGCAGTACTTC. Amino acids: CASSQEGLAGPYEQYF. The V gene is TRBV4-3, the J gene TRBJ2-7, with TRBD2 matching over 13 bases. Looked up from germline, CDR1 is LGHNA and CDR2 is YSLEER. V lost 0 bases and J lost 2; bases outside the gene matches: 1. The CDR3 loop spans 16 amino acids.

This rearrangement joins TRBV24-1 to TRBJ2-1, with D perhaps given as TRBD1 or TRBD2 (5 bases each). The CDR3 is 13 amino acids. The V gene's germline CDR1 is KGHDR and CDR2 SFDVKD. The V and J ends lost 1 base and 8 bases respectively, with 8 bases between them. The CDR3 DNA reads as TGTGCCACCAGTGATTTAGGGGAGCATGAGCAGTTCTTC. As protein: CATSDLGEHEQFF.

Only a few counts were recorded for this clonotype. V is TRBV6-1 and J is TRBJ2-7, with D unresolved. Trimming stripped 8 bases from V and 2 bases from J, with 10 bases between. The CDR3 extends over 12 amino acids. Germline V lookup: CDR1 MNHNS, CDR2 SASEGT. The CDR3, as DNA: TGTGCCAGCGGACGATCTACCTACGAGCAGTACTTC. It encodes CASGRSTYEQYF.

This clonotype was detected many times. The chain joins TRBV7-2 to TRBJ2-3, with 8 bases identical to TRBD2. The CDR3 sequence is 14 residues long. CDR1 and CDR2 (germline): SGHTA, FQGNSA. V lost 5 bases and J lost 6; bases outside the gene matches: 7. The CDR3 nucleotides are TGTGCCAGCAGCACGGCCACGGGAGGGGATACGCAGTATTTT. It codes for CASSTATGGDTQYF. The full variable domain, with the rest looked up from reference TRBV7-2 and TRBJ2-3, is GAGVSQSPSNKVTEKGKDVELRCDPISGHTALYWYRQSLGQGLEFLIYFQGNSAPDKSGLPSDRFSAERTGGSVSTLTIQRTQQEDSAVYLCASSTATGGDTQYFGPGTRLTVL.

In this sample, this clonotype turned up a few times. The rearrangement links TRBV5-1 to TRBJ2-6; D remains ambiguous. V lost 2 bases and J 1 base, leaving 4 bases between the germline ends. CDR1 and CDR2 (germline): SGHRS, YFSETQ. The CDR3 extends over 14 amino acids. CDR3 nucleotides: TGCGCCAGCAGCTTTGAATCTGGGGCCAACGTCCTGACTTTC. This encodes CASSFESGANVLTF.

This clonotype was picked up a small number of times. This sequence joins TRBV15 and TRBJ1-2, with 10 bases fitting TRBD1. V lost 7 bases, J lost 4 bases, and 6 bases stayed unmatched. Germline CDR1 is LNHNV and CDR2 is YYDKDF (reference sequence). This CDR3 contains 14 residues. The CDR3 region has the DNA TGTGCCACCACCAGGGACAGGGGCTCCTATGGCTACACCTTC. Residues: CATTRDRGSYGYTF.

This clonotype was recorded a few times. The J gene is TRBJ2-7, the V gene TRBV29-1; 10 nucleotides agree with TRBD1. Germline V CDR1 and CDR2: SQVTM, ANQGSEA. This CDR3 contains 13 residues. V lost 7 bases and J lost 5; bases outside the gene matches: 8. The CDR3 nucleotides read TGCAGCGCCGCCGGGACAGGGGTGGACGAGCAGTACTTC. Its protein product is CSAAGTGVDEQYF.

Written as DNA, the CDR3 is TGTGCCAGCAGCGTAGAGAAGCTAGCCACCGGGGAGCTGTTTTTT. It specifies CASSVEKLATGELFF. V gene TRBV9 combines with J gene TRBJ2-2, with a tentative D call TRBD2 (5 bases). The germline V gene encodes CDR1 SGDLS and CDR2 YYNGEE. CDR3 length: 15 amino acids. Trimming cost V 0 bases and J 4 bases, with 10 bases left between them.

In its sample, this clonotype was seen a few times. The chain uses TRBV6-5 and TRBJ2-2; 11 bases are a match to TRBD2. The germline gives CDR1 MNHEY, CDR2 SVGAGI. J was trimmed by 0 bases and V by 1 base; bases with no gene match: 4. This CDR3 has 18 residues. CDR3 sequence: CASSYLGSGRANTGELFF. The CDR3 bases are TGTGCCAGCAGTTACTTGGGTAGCGGGAGGGCGAACACCGGGGAGCTGTTTTTT.